This passage covers 29 T cell receptor beta chains from one sample sequenced in a study of PD-L1 blockade in urothelial cancer. Repertoires were generated with immunoSEQ multiplex PCR, while TCRdb's copy carries only in-frame clones and drops some. This table has around 40,000 clones, approximately 90% appearing once. Sequencing used PBMCs, obtained around atezolizumab (anti-PD-L1) treatment. These receptors were obtained from a man aged 55 to 70 with urothelial cancer.

The chain links TRBV9 to TRBJ2-2; TRBD2 matches at 7 bases. The junction had 4 bases not matched to a gene; V was cut back by 0 bases and J by 2 bases. From germline, CDR1 is SGDLS and CDR2 YYNGEE. The CDR3 is 16 residues long. The CDR3 reads CASSVAPAGNTGELFF. Here the CDR3 DNA reads TGTGCCAGCAGCGTAGCGCCAGCGGGAAACACCGGGGAGCTGTTTTTT.

The rearrangement links TRBV29-1 to TRBJ1-2; tentatively, D is TRBD1 (6 bases). CDR1 is SQVTM and CDR2 is ANQGSEA in the germline V gene. With 6 bases removed from V and 4 bases from J, the gap between germline ends came to 21 bases. The CDR3 is 15 residues long. Here the CDR3 DNA reads TGCAGCGTCCCCGCAGCCGGCAGGGGAAGCTATGGCTACACCTTC. Its protein is CSVPAAGRGSYGYTF.

The CDR3 region has the DNA TGTGCCAGCAGCGCACATACTCGGGGGAAAGCTAATGAAAAACTGTTTTTT. Residues: CASSAHTRGKANEKLFF. This chain uses TRBV11-2 with TRBJ1-4, with D possibly matching TRBD1 (5 bases). Germline CDR1 is SGHAT and CDR2 is FQNNGV. The V and J ends lost 5 bases and 3 bases respectively, with 19 bases between them. The CDR3 spans 17 residues.

The chain couples TRBV28 to TRBJ1-2; the match to TRBD1 covers 9 bases. The CDR3 is 14 amino acids. Germline V CDR1 and CDR2: MDHEN, SYDVKM. J gave up 3 bases and V 5 bases, and 4 bases lay outside the gene matches. The CDR3 loop reads CASSGQGTYYGYTF. CDR3 nucleotides: TGTGCCAGCAGTGGACAGGGGACCTACTATGGCTACACCTTC.

The J gene is TRBJ2-7, the V gene TRBV4-3, with 8 bases fitting TRBD1. J lost 0 bases, V lost 1 base, and 2 bases had no gene match. CDR3 size: 15 residues. Germline V gives CDR1 LGHNA, CDR2 YSLEER. The DNA of the CDR3 is TGCGCCAGCAGCCAAGGGACAGGGACCTCCTACGAGCAGTACTTC. Amino acid sequence: CASSQGTGTSYEQYF.

This rearrangement joins TRBV7-9 to TRBJ2-3; 16 nucleotides agree with TRBD2. Germline CDR1 reads SEHNR; CDR2 reads FQNEAQ (reference sequence). V was pared by 5 bases and J by 6 bases, with 8 bases of the junction left unmatched. The CDR3 contains 17 residues. CDR3 sequence reads: CASSPGGLAGGLDTQYF. CDR3 nucleotide sequence: TGTGCCAGCAGCCCAGGGGGACTAGCGGGGGGGCTTGATACGCAGTATTTT.

This chain's CDR3 is CASSQPGTQYF. As DNA, the CDR3 is TGCGCCAGCAGCCAACCGGGTACGCAGTATTTT. V and J are TRBV4-1 and TRBJ2-3, with D uncertain. Germline CDR1 is MGHRA and CDR2 is YSYEKL. Trimming shortened V by 2 bases and J by 8 bases, and 5 bases separated the two germline ends. This CDR3 has 11 amino acids.

This chain links TRBV6-1 with TRBJ2-1; D is perhaps TRBD1 (6 bases). Trimming removed 3 bases from V and 5 bases from J, with 11 bases in between. The CDR3 runs to 14 residues. CDR1 is MNHNS and CDR2 is SASEGT in the germline V gene. The CDR3 region has the DNA TGTGCCAGCAGTGACCAACAGGGAAACAATGAGCAGTTCTTC. Amino acid sequence: CASSDQQGNNEQFF.

CDR3 sequence reads: CASSGGLKNTEAFF. As DNA, the CDR3 is TGTGCCAGCAGCGGGGGACTGAAGAACACTGAAGCTTTCTTT. The chain combines TRBV21-1 with TRBJ1-1. TRBV21-1 is annotated as a pseudogene. The CDR3 contains 14 residues.

The chain carries TRBV10-3 and TRBJ1-1, with 7 bases lining up with TRBD1. The CDR3 extends over 14 amino acids. Germline CDR1 ENHRY, CDR2 SYGVKD. V lost 2 bases to trimming and J lost 6 bases; unmatched junction nucleotides: 6. CDR3 protein: CAISEATGRSEAFF. In DNA form, the CDR3 reads TGTGCCATCAGTGAGGCGACAGGGAGGTCTGAAGCTTTCTTT.

The chain joins TRBV28 to TRBJ1-4, with TRBD1 as a possible D gene (5 bases). V was cut by 3 bases and J by 5 bases, with 10 bases left in between. Germline lookup yields CDR1 MDHEN and CDR2 SYDVKM. The CDR3 is 14 amino acids. The chain's CDR3 is CASSLTESNEKLFF. CDR3 sequence (DNA): TGTGCCAGCAGTTTGACAGAATCAAATGAAAAACTGTTTTTT.

The chain employs TRBV5-1 and TRBJ2-5; D perhaps matches TRBD1 (7 bases). CDR3 size: 17 residues. The V end was cut by 0 bases, the J end by 2 bases, with 17 bases between. CDR1 and CDR2 (germline): SGHRS, YFSETQ. CDR3 DNA sequence: TGCGCCAGCAGCTTGGCTAGGGGGGTCAGGGGGCAAGAGACCCAGTACTTC. Protein sequence: CASSLARGVRGQETQYF.

This rearrangement joins TRBV12-5 to TRBJ2-7; tentative D call: TRBD2 (5 bases). The germline V gene has CDR1 LGHNT and CDR2 FRNRAP. Trimming stripped 2 bases from V and 7 bases from J, with 15 bases between. This CDR3 has 14 residues. The CDR3 loop reads CASGLFPPPGEQYF. The CDR3 DNA follows: TGTGCTAGTGGTTTGTTTCCCCCTCCGGGGGAGCAGTACTTC. The full variable domain, with the rest looked up from reference TRBV12-5 and TRBJ2-7, is DARVTQTPRHKVTEMGQEVTMRCQPILGHNTVFWYRQTMMQGLELLAYFRNRAPLDDSGMPKDRFSAEMPDATLATLKIQPSEPRDSAVYFCASGLFPPPGEQYFGPGTRLTVT.

The rearrangement links TRBV12-5 to TRBJ2-2; unclear D gene. The CDR3 totals 14 residues. CDR1 LGHNT and CDR2 FRNRAP come from the germline V gene. Trimming left V 1 base short and J 0 bases short, with 3 bases between. This CDR3 reads CASGLGANTGELFF. Written as DNA, the CDR3 is TGTGCTAGTGGTTTGGGAGCGAACACCGGGGAGCTGTTTTTT.

This clone showed up just a few times. The chain is built from TRBV29-1 and TRBJ1-1, with D perhaps TRBD1 (6 bases). This CDR3 spans 14 amino acids. Trimming cost V 0 bases and J 4 bases, with 12 bases left between them. Germline V gene sequence: CDR1 SQVTM, CDR2 ANQGSEA. CDR3 nucleotides: TGCAGCGTTGAAGACGGCAGGGGCGGCACTGAAGCTTTCTTT. Its protein product is CSVEDGRGGTEAFF. The full variable domain, its missing parts supplied by reference TRBV29-1 and TRBJ1-1, is SAVISQKPSRDICQRGTSLTIQCQVDSQVTMMFWYRQQPGQSLTLIATANQGSEATYESGFVIDKFPISRPNLTFSTLTVSNMSPEDSSIYLCSVEDGRGGTEAFFGQGTRLTVV.

This rearrangement joins TRBV6-5 to TRBJ1-3, with D uncertain. The germline CDR1 and CDR2 sequences are MNHEY and SVGAGI. This CDR3 has 14 amino acids. The germline V and J ends were trimmed by 6 bases and 1 base, with 10 bases remaining between them. The CDR3 DNA reads as TGTGCCAGCAGATGGAGATCTTCTGGAAACACCATATATTTT. Its translation: CASRWRSSGNTIYF.

This clone was counted a few times. The rearrangement joins TRBV5-1 to TRBJ1-4; 9 nucleotides align to TRBD1. CDR1 SGHRS and CDR2 YFSETQ come from the germline V gene. CDR3 size: 15 residues. J was trimmed by 2 bases and V by 4 bases; bases with no gene match: 3. The CDR3 here is CASSVTGGTNEKLFF. The CDR3 coding sequence is TGCGCCAGCAGCGTCACAGGGGGCACTAATGAAAAACTGTTTTTT.

This clone was detected once. This chain links TRBV30 with TRBJ2-1; D remains ambiguous. CDR1 is GTSNPN and CDR2 is SVGIG in the germline V gene (reference sequence). V lost 0 bases and J 5 bases, leaving 5 bases between the germline ends. CDR3 length: 12 amino acids. In DNA, the CDR3 is TGTGCCTGGAGTGTTAGTGACAATGAGCAGTTCTTC. It specifies CAWSVSDNEQFF.

V is TRBV10-3 and J is TRBJ1-2, with 7 positions matching TRBD1. V lost 0 bases and J lost 5; bases outside the gene matches: 0. The CDR3 spans 13 residues. Germline assignment: CDR1 ENHRY and CDR2 SYGVKD. CDR3 coding DNA: TGTGCCATCAGTGAGTCGACAGGGTATGGCTACACCTTC. It is translated as CAISESTGYGYTF.

This clone has a single count. The chain links TRBV7-2 to TRBJ2-5; 7 bases are shared with TRBD2. With 3 bases clipped from V and 2 bases from J, the junction kept 9 bases outside the gene matches. This CDR3 has 16 residues. From germline, CDR1 is SGHTA and CDR2 FQGNSA. Written as DNA, the CDR3 is TGTGCCAGCAGCTTCTCGGGGGGACTGGAACAAGAGACCCAGTACTTC. This encodes CASSFSGGLEQETQYF.

V usage is TRBV6-6 and J usage is TRBJ1-5, with TRBD1 as a possible D gene (6 bases). CDR1 is MNHNY, CDR2 SVGAGI, per germline (reference sequence). This CDR3 contains 16 residues. V lost 0 bases and J lost 1, with 10 bases in between. The CDR3 reads CASSYSPGVSNQPQHF. Written as DNA, the CDR3 is TGTGCCAGCAGTTACTCCCCAGGGGTAAGCAATCAGCCCCAGCATTTT.

The chain carries TRBV7-2 and TRBJ2-7; 9 bases match TRBD2. Germline trimming cut 1 base from V and 5 bases from J; bases unmatched to any gene: 3. The CDR3 covers 14 residues. Germline V gene data show CDR1 as SGHTA and CDR2 as FQGNSA. The CDR3 here is CASSLGGRGNEQYF. CDR3 in DNA: TGTGCCAGCAGCTTAGGCGGGAGGGGAAACGAGCAGTACTTC.

J is TRBJ2-1 and V is TRBV9, with a possible D match to TRBD2 (5 bases). Germline V CDR1 and CDR2: SGDLS, YYNGEE. Deletions cut 0 bases from V and 5 bases from J, with 18 bases between. The CDR3 has 17 residues. CDR3 sequence (DNA): TGTGCCAGCAGCGTAGCGCCGGGATCCCCTAAGGACAATGAGCAGTTCTTC. Residues: CASSVAPGSPKDNEQFF.

This rearrangement joins TRBV7-3 to TRBJ2-3; the match to TRBD2 covers 9 bases. Trimming took 5 bases from V and 6 from J; bases not matched to a gene: 9. The CDR3 is 15 amino acids. Germline assignment: CDR1 SGHTA and CDR2 FQGTGA. This chain's CDR3 is CASSPMGGGADTQYF. The CDR3 DNA reads as TGTGCCAGCAGCCCCATGGGCGGGGGGGCCGATACGCAGTATTTT.

The chain links TRBV4-2 to TRBJ2-2; 8 positions match TRBD1. CDR3 length: 16 residues. The germline V gene encodes CDR1 LGHNA and CDR2 YNFKEQ. The V segment lost 5 bases and the J segment 1 base; nucleotides outside the gene matches: 6. CDR3 coding DNA: TGTGCCAGCAGCATGCGGACAGGGCTGAACACCGGGGAGCTGTTTTTT. Protein product: CASSMRTGLNTGELFF.

In the case of this clone: One junction end disagrees with the germline gene, perhaps due to a read error. This chain links TRBV7-6 with TRBJ2-3, with D tentatively TRBD2 (7 bases). The CDR3 spans 15 residues. Germline assignment: CDR1 SGHVS and CDR2 FNYEAQ. CDR3 sequence reads: CASRGGGTPADTQYF. The CDR3 bases are TGTGCCAGCAGAGGGGGGGGGACTCCGGCAGACACGCAGTATTTT.

CDR3 protein: CASTDSGANVLTF. CDR3 in DNA: TGTGCCAGCACAGACTCTGGGGCCAACGTCCTGACTTTC. The chain recombines TRBV6-1 with TRBJ2-6; D gene uncertain. V was cut by 7 bases and J by 0 bases, with 4 bases left in between. The CDR3 is 13 amino acids. Germline V gene data show CDR1 as MNHNS and CDR2 as SASEGT.

V gene TRBV7-2 combines with J gene TRBJ2-2; 9 bases fit TRBD2. V shed 6 bases and J 4 bases; nucleotides not matched to a gene: 9. Looked up from germline, CDR1 is SGHTA and CDR2 is FQGNSA. This CDR3 contains 16 residues. The CDR3: CASRQPGLAGTGELFF. The CDR3 DNA is TGTGCCAGCAGACAACCGGGACTAGCCGGCACCGGGGAGCTGTTTTTT.

CDR3 residues: CASKGGGNQPQHF. CDR3 bases: TGTGCCAGCAAGGGAGGGGGCAATCAGCCCCAGCATTTT. V is TRBV2 and J is TRBJ1-5, with D possibly TRBD1 on 5 matching bases. Per germline, CDR1 SNHLY and CDR2 FYNNEI. V shed 7 bases and J shed 2 bases, with 9 bases lying between them. CDR3 length equals 13 residues.